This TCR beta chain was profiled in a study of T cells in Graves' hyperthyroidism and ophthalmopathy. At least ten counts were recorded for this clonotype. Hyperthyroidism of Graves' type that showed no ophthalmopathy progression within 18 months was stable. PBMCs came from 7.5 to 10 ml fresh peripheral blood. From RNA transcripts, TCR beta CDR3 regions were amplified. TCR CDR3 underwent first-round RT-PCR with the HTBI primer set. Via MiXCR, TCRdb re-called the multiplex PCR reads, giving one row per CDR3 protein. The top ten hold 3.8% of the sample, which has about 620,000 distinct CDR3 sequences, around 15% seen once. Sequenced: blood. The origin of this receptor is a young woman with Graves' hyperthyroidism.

The CDR3 spells CASAPGDSRRYGYTF. The CDR3 region has the DNA TGTGCTAGTGCTCCTGGAGACAGTCGGAGGTATGGCTACACCTTC. The chain joins TRBV12-5 to TRBJ1-2; TRBD1 is a possible D gene (5 bases). V shed 7 bases and J shed 5 bases, with 20 bases lying between them. CDR1 and CDR2 from the germline V gene are LGHNT and FRNRAP. CDR3 length: 15 amino acids.